These 14 T cell receptor beta chains were all obtained from the same sample, sequenced in a study of cytomegalovirus exposure and HLA in healthy donors. The PCR was carried out with 60 Vbeta primers and 13 Jbeta primers. Libraries were prepared by immunoSEQ multiplex PCR; TCRdb keeps only in-frame clonotypes and omits some of them. The sample consists of 150,000 to 250,000 clones, around three quarters of them appearing once. What was sequenced was PBMCs. The receptor set was obtained from a man aged 25-40 years in good health and CMV-seronegative.

This rearrangement joins TRBV6-1 to TRBJ1-2, with 7 positions matching TRBD1. With 11 bases clipped from V and 1 base from J, the junction kept 7 bases outside the gene matches. CDR3 length: 13 residues. Germline V gene data show CDR1 as MNHNS and CDR2 as SASEGT. The CDR3 coding sequence is TGTGCCGCAGGGGGGCCCAATAACTATGGCTACACCTTC. Translating gives CAAGGPNNYGYTF.

The gene calls are TRBV28 and TRBJ1-4; D is possibly TRBD1 (6 bases). Deletions cut 2 bases from V and 10 bases from J, with 8 bases between. The CDR3 extends over 12 amino acids. CDR1 is MDHEN, CDR2 SYDVKM, per germline. CDR3 nucleotides: TGTGCCAGCAGTTTAGGGGGCGGAAAACTGTTTTTT. It yields the protein CASSLGGGKLFF.

The rearrangement links TRBV28 to TRBJ1-1; 9 bases map to TRBD1. J was trimmed by 4 bases and V by 8 bases; bases with no gene match: 11. The CDR3 covers 15 residues. Germline CDR1 is MDHEN and CDR2 is SYDVKM. CDR3: CASQLNRDRVTEAFF. The CDR3 coding sequence is TGTGCCAGCCAATTAAACCGGGACAGGGTCACTGAAGCTTTCTTT.

The rearrangement joins TRBV9 to TRBJ2-7; D is perhaps TRBD2 (5 bases). The V gene lost 3 bases and the J gene lost 0 bases, with 10 bases spanning the gap. Germline V CDR1 and CDR2: SGDLS, YYNGEE. There are 14 residues in the CDR3. Here the CDR3 reads CASSGLAVSYEQYF. The CDR3 DNA is TGTGCCAGCAGCGGTCTAGCCGTCTCCTACGAGCAGTACTTC.

The chain combines TRBV15 with TRBJ2-1, with D tentatively TRBD2 (6 bases). In germline, CDR1 is LNHNV, CDR2 YYDKDF (reference sequence). With 1 base removed from V and 3 bases from J, the gap between germline ends came to 10 bases. This CDR3 is 15 amino acids long. CDR3 loop: CATSRGGILYNEQFF. The CDR3 DNA follows: TGTGCCACCAGCAGAGGCGGGATCCTCTACAATGAGCAGTTCTTC.

This clone was picked up many times. The chain is built from TRBV28 and TRBJ2-7; 7 positions agree with TRBD1. The J segment lost 4 bases and the V segment lost 3 bases, leaving 3 bases of the junction unmatched. The CDR3 runs 13 residues. From germline, CDR1 is MDHEN and CDR2 SYDVKM. CDR3 in DNA: TGTGCCAGCAGTTTGGGCAGGGGGTACGAGCAGTACTTC. It encodes CASSLGRGYEQYF.

The chain employs TRBV9 and TRBJ2-2; D possibly corresponds to TRBD2 (5 bases). Germline CDR1 reads SGDLS; CDR2 reads YYNGEE. The V end was cut by 0 bases, the J end by 4 bases, with 16 bases between. The CDR3 loop spans 17 amino acids. CDR3 residues: CASSVVVAAGGTGELFF. The CDR3 DNA follows: TGTGCCAGCAGCGTAGTGGTTGCGGCCGGAGGCACCGGGGAGCTGTTTTTT.

This clone was seen only once. The chain combines TRBV7-9 with TRBJ2-7, with TRBD1 as a possible D gene (6 bases). The V end lost 5 bases, the J end lost 2 bases, and 16 bases lay between the germline ends. The CDR3 runs to 15 residues. The germline V gene has CDR1 SEHNR and CDR2 FQNEAQ (reference sequence). CDR3 nucleotide sequence: TGTGCCAGCAGCCTAGGGACACCTAACACCTACGAGCAGTACTTC. Translation: CASSLGTPNTYEQYF.

V and J are TRBV6-5 and TRBJ2-7, with 9 nucleotides matching TRBD2. Germline CDR1 is MNHEY and CDR2 is SVGAGI. CDR3 size: 15 residues. After removal of 4 bases from V and 2 bases from J, the junction contained 6 bases not matched to a gene. CDR3 sequence reads: CASSSFSGSTYEQYF. The CDR3 bases are TGTGCCAGCAGTTCTTTTAGCGGGAGCACCTACGAGCAGTACTTC.

This chain connects TRBV5-1 to TRBJ1-2, with unresolved D. The germline V and J ends were trimmed by 4 bases and 4 bases, with 11 bases remaining between them. The CDR3 loop spans 13 amino acids. Germline lookup yields CDR1 SGHRS and CDR2 YFSETQ. The CDR3 protein is CASSLDKFYGYTF. In DNA form, the CDR3 reads TGCGCCAGCAGCCTCGACAAATTCTATGGCTACACCTTC.

This sequence joins TRBV28 and TRBJ2-2; D might be TRBD2 (6 bases). V shed 2 bases and J shed 3 bases, with 10 bases lying between them. CDR1 is MDHEN and CDR2 is SYDVKM in the germline V gene. CDR3 size: 15 residues. The CDR3 region has the DNA TGTGCCAGCAGTTTAAGTACTAGCTACACCGGGGAGCTGTTTTTT. Amino acids: CASSLSTSYTGELFF.

This rearrangement joins TRBV28 to TRBJ2-5; perhaps TRBD2 as D (6 bases). Trimming cost V 3 bases and J 2 bases, with 10 bases left between them. The CDR3 is made up of 14 amino acids. CDR1 and CDR2 (germline): MDHEN, SYDVKM. The CDR3 region has the DNA TGTGCCAGCAGTTTCTCCCGGGGGCAAGAGACCCAGTACTTC. This sequence encodes CASSFSRGQETQYF.

The chain combines TRBV2 with TRBJ1-1, with 10 bases aligning to TRBD1. Germline CDR1 SNHLY, CDR2 FYNNEI. Losses at the gene ends were 5 bases for V and 4 bases for J; bases not matched to a gene: 4. There are 14 residues in the CDR3. The CDR3 protein is CASSKDRGSTEAFF. CDR3 bases: TGTGCCAGCAGTAAGGACAGGGGGAGCACTGAAGCTTTCTTT. The complete variable domain, with remaining parts taken from reference TRBV2 and TRBJ1-1, reads EPEVTQTPSHQVTQMGQEVILRCVPISNHLYFYWYRQILGQKVEFLVSFYNNEISEKSEIFDDQFSVERPDGSNFTLKIRSTKLEDSAMYFCASSKDRGSTEAFFGQGTRLTVV.

The genes are TRBV14 and TRBJ2-7; perhaps TRBD2 as D (6 bases). V was pared by 4 bases and J by 1 base, with 14 bases between. This CDR3 is built from 15 residues. The germline gives CDR1 SGHDN, CDR2 FVKESK. The CDR3 DNA reads as TGTGCCAGCAGCCGGGGAGGAGGTCCGTCCTACGAGCAGTACTTC. As protein: CASSRGGGPSYEQYF.